These T cell receptor beta chains were read from a single sample in a study of T-cell memory formation after mild COVID-19. TCRdb passed the 5' RACE reads through MiXCR, listing each CDR3 protein once. Seen here are fewer than 600,000 distinct CDR3 sequences, about a fifth observed once, and the top ten hold roughly 8.3%. The specimen sequenced was PBMCs or a T cell subset sorted from them (not recorded which). The origin of the receptors is an adult woman who had mild COVID-19 (a few samples of this study predate the infection). Cell type and time point are not known. CDR3s include the opening cysteine and the closing phenylalanine or tryptophan. D genes are given only for firm matches. Some rows have no size entry. The others give once, few or many, or a class for an expanded clone.

CDR3aa	CDR3nt	j_gene	v_gene	abundance	d_gene
CATSAGTEETQYF	TGTGCCACCAGTGCCGGGACAGAAGAGACCCAGTACTTC	TRBJ2-5	TRBV24-1	-	TRBD1
CASSSGQGMFYEQYF	TGTGCCAGCAGCTCCGGACAGGGGATGTTCTACGAGCAGTACTTC	TRBJ2-7	TRBV7-2	few	TRBD1
CASQRGESTGELFF	TGTGCCAGCCAGAGAGGGGAGAGCACCGGGGAGCTGTTTTTT	TRBJ2-2	TRBV7-3	-	-
CASGTSGSSEQYF	TGTGCCAGCGGAACTAGCGGGAGTAGCGAGCAGTACTTC	TRBJ2-7	TRBV2	-	TRBD2
CASSGRHLGSYEQYF	TGTGCCAGCAGTGGCAGGCATCTTGGGTCCTACGAGCAGTACTTC	TRBJ2-7	TRBV12-3/TRBV12-4	few	-
CASRIYRDKDTEAFF	TGTGCCAGCAGAATTTACCGGGACAAGGACACTGAAGCTTTCTTT	TRBJ1-1	TRBV12-3/TRBV12-4	-	-
CSARVGSASRNTEAFF	TGCAGTGCTAGAGTGGGTTCAGCTAGCCGGAACACTGAAGCTTTCTTT	TRBJ1-1	TRBV20-1	-	-
CASSSRQGPYEQYF	TGTGCCAGCAGCTCGCGACAGGGTCCATACGAGCAGTACTTC	TRBJ2-7	TRBV27	few	TRBD1
CASSGQKGYLEAFF	TGTGCCAGCAGCGGGCAAAAAGGGTATTTGGAAGCTTTCTTT	TRBJ1-1	TRBV7-2	once	-
CATSDGTADTQYF	TGTGCCACCAGTGACGGGACAGCAGATACGCAGTATTTT	TRBJ2-3	TRBV24-1	few	TRBD1
CASSGPVSGSLDEQFF	TGTGCCAGCAGCGGACCCGTTAGCGGGAGCCTCGATGAGCAGTTCTTC	TRBJ2-1	TRBV5-4	-	TRBD2
CASSWGPLRYEQYF	TGTGCCAGCAGCTGGGGACCTCTAAGGTACGAGCAGTACTTC	TRBJ2-7	TRBV5-5	-	-
CASSQDGAPGAYNEQFF	TGTGCCAGCAGCCAAGATGGAGCTCCTGGGGCCTACAATGAGCAGTTCTTC	TRBJ2-1	TRBV3-1	once	-
CASSGPGAGNEKLFF	TGCGCCAGCAGCGGCCCGGGGGCGGGTAATGAAAAACTGTTTTTT	TRBJ1-4	TRBV5-1	-	-
CASSTVRGGATDTQYF	TGTGCCAGTAGTACCGTCCGGGGAGGAGCCACAGATACGCAGTATTTT	TRBJ2-3	TRBV19	-	-
CASSLVAQGLKGYTF	TGTGCCAGCAGCTTAGTGGCTCAGGGTCTTAAGGGCTACACCTTC	TRBJ1-2	TRBV11-2	few	-
CASSYTSGWSNEQFF	TGCGCCAGCAGCTACACTAGCGGTTGGTCCAATGAGCAGTTCTTC	TRBJ2-1	TRBV5-1	-	TRBD2
CASTPSGGAGGYTF	TGTGCCAGCACCCCCAGCGGGGGCGCTGGAGGCTACACCTTC	TRBJ1-2	TRBV7-9	few	-
CASSFRLAGPLDTQYF	TGTGCCAGCAGCTTTAGACTAGCGGGACCCCTGGATACGCAGTATTTT	TRBJ2-3	TRBV7-6	-	TRBD2
CASSDENTGELFF	TGCGCCAGCAGCGATGAGAACACCGGGGAGCTGTTTTTT	TRBJ2-2	TRBV5-1	few	-
CASSLAGAGIYEQYF	TGTGCCAGCAGCTTAGCGGGAGCGGGAATCTACGAGCAGTACTTC	TRBJ2-7	TRBV7-9	few	TRBD2
CASIPPGSTNEKLFF	TGTGCCAGCATCCCCCCCGGTTCAACTAATGAAAAACTGTTTTTT	TRBJ1-4	TRBV7-9	once	-
CASSQDRVSAYEQYF	TGCGCCAGCAGCCAAGATCGAGTCAGCGCCTACGAGCAGTACTTC	TRBJ2-7	TRBV4-1	-	-
CASTEELASHNEQFF	TGTGCCAGCACCGAAGAACTAGCATCCCACAATGAGCAGTTCTTC	TRBJ2-1	TRBV2	-	-
CASSQVSVSSYEQYF	TGCGCCAGCAGCCAAGTCTCGGTATCCTCCTACGAGCAGTACTTC	TRBJ2-7	TRBV4-1	few	-
CSAPRTGGTGELFF	TGCAGTGCGCCGAGGACAGGGGGGACCGGGGAGCTGTTTTTT	TRBJ2-2	TRBV20-1	-	TRBD1
CASSNESSNQPQHF	TGTGCCAGCAGCAATGAAAGTAGCAATCAGCCCCAGCATTTT	TRBJ1-5	TRBV21-1	-	-
CASRLDRAYYGYTF	TGTGCCAGCAGACTCGACAGGGCCTACTATGGCTACACCTTC	TRBJ1-2	TRBV6-2/TRBV6-3	few	TRBD1
CAWSRARRVDTQYF	TGTGCCTGGAGTCGGGCCCGCCGAGTAGATACGCAGTATTTT	TRBJ2-3	TRBV30	-	-
CASSDYGLGGDKNNEQFF	TGTGCCAGCAGTGATTACGGGCTCGGCGGTGACAAGAACAATGAGCAGTTCTTC	TRBJ2-1	TRBV25-1	few	-
CASSPLGDYTF	TGTGCCAGCAGTCCTCTAGGGGACTACACCTTC	TRBJ1-2	TRBV12-3/TRBV12-4	-	-
CASSSGGVESYEQFF	TGTGCCAGCAGCTCCGGAGGGGTCGAATCGTACGAGCAGTTCTTC	TRBJ2-1	TRBV2	-	-
CASSLSWSNQPQHF	TGTGCCAGCAGCTTAAGTTGGAGCAATCAGCCCCAGCATTTT	TRBJ1-5	TRBV5-6	-	-
CASSLGTGGGTEAFF	TGTGCCAGCAGCTTAGGGACAGGGGGCGGCACTGAAGCTTTCTTT	TRBJ1-1	TRBV7-3	few	TRBD1
CASSLTVDEQFF	TGCGCCAGCAGCTTGACTGTGGATGAGCAGTTCTTC	TRBJ2-1	TRBV5-1	few	-
CASRPRNRVPETQYF	TGTGCCAGCAGGCCTCGGAACAGGGTACCGGAGACCCAGTACTTC	TRBJ2-5	TRBV2	-	-
CASRQSILDAFF	TGTGCCAGCAGGCAGAGCATCCTTGACGCTTTCTTT	TRBJ1-1	TRBV12-3/TRBV12-4	-	-
CASSPRQGRADTQYF	TGTGCCAGCAGTCCGCGACAGGGGAGAGCGGATACGCAGTATTTT	TRBJ2-3	TRBV12-3/TRBV12-4	few	TRBD1
CASSVPLTGGGHEQYF	TGTGCCAGCAGCGTCCCCCTGACAGGGGGCGGCCACGAGCAGTACTTC	TRBJ2-7	TRBV7-9	-	TRBD1
CASSQLTFDRGGPGYTF	TGTGCCAGCAGCCAACTGACCTTTGACAGGGGGGGACCTGGCTACACCTTC	TRBJ1-2	TRBV14	few	TRBD1
CASSLWGAGEQFF	TGTGCCAGCAGCTTATGGGGGGCCGGTGAGCAGTTCTTC	TRBJ2-1	TRBV7-9	-	-